The T cell receptor beta chain described here comes from a study of cytomegalovirus exposure and HLA in healthy donors. General study results and limits: Reports showed the classifier diagnosing cytomegalovirus status with high specificity and sensitivity. Among TCR beta chains, those listed as cytomegalovirus-associated numbered under 200. In vitro confirmation showed a few CMV-associated chains to be CMV antigen specific.

Germline CDR1 reads MNHNY; CDR2 reads SVGAGI (reference sequence). Between the trimmed V and J ends, which lost 5 bases and 3 bases, there was a span of 14 bases. The CDR3 runs 15 residues. Assay used: immunoSEQ multiplex PCR; TCRdb lists only in-frame clones, some missing. The data hold 60,000 to 90,000 clones, with just under 85% observed a single time. In the case of this clone: As yet, its antigen is unknown.

The chain links TRBV6-6 to TRBJ1-3, with D maybe TRBD1 (6 bases). This TCR came from a man aged 30-40 years in good health and CMV-seronegative. Material: PBMCs. CDR3 in amino acids: CASSRGGPNGNTIYF. For the CDR3, the DNA is TGTGCCAGCAGTAGGGGGGGACCAAATGGAAACACCATATATTTT.